One sample yielded the 12 T cell receptor beta chains listed below, sequenced in a study of regulatory T cells in long-lasting Graves disease. The time point here: newly diagnosed GD, antithyroid drugs for less than 3 months. After RNA was extracted from PBMCs, the TCR library was made from it. Assembly of TCR beta libraries relied on iRepertoire HTBI primers together with Arm-PCR of CDR3 regions. TCRdb called the multiplex PCR reads again in MiXCR, with one record for every CDR3 protein. Seen here are roughly 350,000 distinct CDR3 sequences, under 20% observed once, and the top ten hold 20%. Another study also made use of these data, one on T cells in Graves' hyperthyroidism and ophthalmopathy.

The sample in question was peripheral blood mononuclear cells (PBMCs), obtained at new diagnosis, from a patient treated with antithyroid drugs. All receptors derive from a woman aged 18-29 years with Graves disease.

The V gene is TRBV29-1, the J gene TRBJ2-7, with no clear D. Trimming took off 6 bases at V and 0 bases at J, with 9 bases between the two ends. CDR3 size: 12 residues. Per germline, CDR1 SQVTM and CDR2 ANQGSEA. The CDR3, as DNA: TGCAGCGTGATGACTGGCTCCTACGAGCAGTACTTC. Its protein product is CSVMTGSYEQYF.

This clonotype was counted at least ten times. The gene calls are TRBV6-1 and TRBJ2-5, with unresolved D. The CDR3 extends over 15 amino acids. Germline V lookup: CDR1 MNHNS, CDR2 SASEGT. Trimming stripped 1 base from V and 1 base from J, with 10 bases between. In nucleotides, the CDR3 is TGTGCCAGCAGTGAAGGTTACTGGGGCCAAGAGACCCAGTACTTC. This gives the protein CASSEGYWGQETQYF.

This clonotype has at least ten counts. The rearrangement joins TRBV30 to TRBJ1-1, with unresolved D. V lost 3 bases to trimming and J lost 5 bases, with 13 bases between them. The CDR3 contains 13 residues. Per the germline V gene, CDR1 is GTSNPN and CDR2 is SVGIG (reference sequence). The CDR3 nucleotides are TGTGCCTGGAGCGACCGGGAACGGACTGAAGCTTTCTTT. It encodes CAWSDRERTEAFF.

This clonotype appeared many times. This sequence joins TRBV2 and TRBJ1-1, with no clear D. The CDR3 totals 11 residues. Germline V lookup: CDR1 SNHLY, CDR2 FYNNEI. V shed 2 bases and J shed 10 bases, with 8 bases lying between them. CDR3: CASSENALAFF. As DNA, the CDR3 is TGTGCCAGCAGTGAAAATGCCCTAGCTTTCTTT.

This clonotype showed up many times. The CDR3 DNA is TGTGCCAGCAGTGATGGCGGGCCGGTCTATGGCTACACCTTC. This sequence encodes CASSDGGPVYGYTF. The chain carries TRBV6-1 and TRBJ1-2; D uncertain. CDR1 is MNHNS, CDR2 SASEGT, per germline. The CDR3 extends over 14 amino acids. V was cut by 3 bases and J by 4 bases, with 12 bases left in between.

The chain is built from TRBV6-2 or TRBV6-3 and TRBJ1-1; 7 nucleotides align to TRBD1. There are 16 residues in the CDR3. V dropped 2 bases and J dropped 0; count of bases not matched to a gene: 6. Germline lookup yields CDR1 MNHEY and CDR2 SVGEGT. The CDR3 nucleotides are TGTGCCAGCAGTTACCCGGGACAGAACTTGAACACTGAAGCTTTCTTT. Protein sequence: CASSYPGQNLNTEAFF.

In this sample, this clonotype turned up many times. The V call is TRBV11-1, the J call TRBJ2-7, with a tentative D call TRBD2 (6 bases). The CDR3 length is 15 residues. V gave up 3 bases and J gave up 2 bases, with 14 bases separating them. Germline V gene lookup returns CDR1 SGHAT and CDR2 FQDESV (reference sequence). CDR3 region: CASSFAGSLTYEQYF. The CDR3 DNA follows: TGTGCCAGCAGCTTCGCCGGGAGCCTAACCTACGAGCAGTACTTC.

In its sample, this clonotype was seen a few times. The chain combines TRBV2 with TRBJ1-2; TRBD1 agrees at 9 bases. The CDR3 consists of 14 residues. V gave up 5 bases and J gave up 6 bases; unmatched junction bases: 7. Germline V gene sequence: CDR1 SNHLY, CDR2 FYNNEI. CDR3 bases: TGTGCCAGCAGTTTGTCCGGGACAGGGAATGGCTACACCTTC. As protein: CASSLSGTGNGYTF.

This sequence joins TRBV18 and TRBJ2-2, with TRBD2 as a possible D gene (5 bases). This CDR3 is built from 18 residues. Germline V lookup: CDR1 KGHSH, CDR2 LQKENI. The ends were cut back, 1 base at V and 6 bases at J, with 21 bases in the middle. The CDR3, as DNA: TGTGCCAGCTCACCACTACCAGCAGAGGGCGCGTTCGCCGGGGAGCTGTTTTTT. This codes for CASSPLPAEGAFAGELFF. Supplemented by reference TRBV18 and TRBJ2-2, the full variable domain reads NAGVMQNPRHLVRRRGQEARLRCSPMKGHSHVYWYRQLPEEGLKFMVYLQKENIIDESGMPKERFSAEFPKEGPSILRIQQVVRGDSAAYFCASSPLPAEGAFAGELFFGEGSRLTVL.

This clonotype occurred many times. The genes are TRBV3-1 and TRBJ2-1; D remains unclear. The germline V gene encodes CDR1 LGHDT and CDR2 YNNKEL (reference sequence). CDR3 length: 19 amino acids. V was trimmed by 3 bases and J by 6 bases, leaving 27 bases between them. DNA of the CDR3: TGTGCCAGCAGCCAGAGTCTCCGGTCGAATCCCCATCTGTTCAATGAGCAGTTCTTC. Residues: CASSQSLRSNPHLFNEQFF.

Ten or more counts support this clonotype. The chain carries TRBV28 and TRBJ2-1; the match to TRBD2 covers 8 bases. This CDR3 spans 15 amino acids. The germline V gene encodes CDR1 MDHEN and CDR2 SYDVKM. With 1 base clipped from V and 6 bases from J, the junction kept 5 bases outside the gene matches. CDR3 in DNA: TGTGCCAGCAGTTTATTAACGGGAGGGCGCAATGAGCAGTTCTTC. This sequence encodes CASSLLTGGRNEQFF. The entire variable domain, with the rest obtained from reference TRBV28 and TRBJ2-1, is as follows: DVKVTQSSRYLVKRTGEKVFLECVQDMDHENMFWYRQDPGLGLRLIYFSYDVKMKEKGDIPEGYSVSREKKERFSLILESASTNQTSMYLCASSLLTGGRNEQFFGPGTRLTVL.

This clonotype has a count of ten or more. The V gene is TRBV20-1, the J gene TRBJ2-1, with 7 bases matching TRBD2. Germline V gives CDR1 DFQATT, CDR2 SNEGSKA (reference sequence). The CDR3 consists of 14 residues. Germline trimming cut 4 bases from V and 4 bases from J; bases unmatched to any gene: 7. CDR3 nucleotide sequence: TGCAGTGCTACTAGCGGAGTACTGTACAATGAGCAGTTCTTC. Translating it yields CSATSGVLYNEQFF.